This note documents a single T cell receptor (beta chain) sequence. The data stem from a study of blood T cell repertoires in COVID-19. TCRdb's copy holds only in-frame clones and misses some; the assay was immunoSEQ multiplex PCR. Altogether 300,000 or so clones are present, around 87% being singletons, with the ten largest covering 1%. Sample: peripheral blood. The sequence was collected from a man aged 45 to 65 with active or convalescent COVID-19.

Here the CDR3 reads CASSWTSVNQPQHF. DNA of the CDR3: TGTGCCAGCAGCTGGACTTCTGTCAATCAGCCCCAGCATTTT. This sequence joins TRBV6-2 or TRBV6-3 and TRBJ1-5; D uncertain. V shed 6 bases and J shed 3 bases, with 12 bases lying between them. This CDR3 region has 14 residues. CDR1 and CDR2 (germline): MNHEY, SVGEGT.